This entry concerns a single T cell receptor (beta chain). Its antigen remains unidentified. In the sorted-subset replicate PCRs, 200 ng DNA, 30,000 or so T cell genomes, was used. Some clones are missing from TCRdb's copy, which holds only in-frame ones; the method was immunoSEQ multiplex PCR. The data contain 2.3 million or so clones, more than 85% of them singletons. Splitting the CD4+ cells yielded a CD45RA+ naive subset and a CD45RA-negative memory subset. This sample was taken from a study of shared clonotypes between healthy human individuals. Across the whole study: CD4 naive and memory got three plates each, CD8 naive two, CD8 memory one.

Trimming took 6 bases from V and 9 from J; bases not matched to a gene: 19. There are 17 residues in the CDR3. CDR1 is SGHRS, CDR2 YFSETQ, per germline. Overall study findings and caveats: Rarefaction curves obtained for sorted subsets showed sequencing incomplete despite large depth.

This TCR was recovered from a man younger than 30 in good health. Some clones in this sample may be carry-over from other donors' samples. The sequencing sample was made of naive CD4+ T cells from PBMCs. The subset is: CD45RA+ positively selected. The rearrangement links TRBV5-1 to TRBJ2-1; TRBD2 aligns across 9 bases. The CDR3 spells CASKSNILAGPFFEQFF. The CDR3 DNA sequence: TGCGCCAGCAAATCTAATATCCTAGCGGGACCTTTTTTTGAGCAGTTCTTC. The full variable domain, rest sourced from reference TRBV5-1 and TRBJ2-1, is KAGVTQTPRYLIKTRGQQVTLSCSPISGHRSVSWYQQTPGQGLQFLFEYFSETQRNKGNFPGRFSGRQFSNSRSEMNVSTLELGDSALYLCASKSNILAGPFFEQFFGPGTRLTVL.